This T cell receptor (beta chain) was obtained from a study of T cell changes during pregnancy in multiple sclerosis. V shed 5 bases, J shed 3 bases, and the junction held 11 bases outside the gene matches. From germline, CDR1 is SGHAT and CDR2 FQNNGV. This CDR3 has 17 amino acids. The repertoire was sequenced with immunoSEQ multiplex PCR; TCRdb's copy has only in-frame clones and lacks some. The repertoire holds some 54,000 clones, about 92% seen once, with approximately 1.8% in the top ten. The chain carries TRBV11-2 and TRBJ2-1; TRBD1 agrees at 9 bases. Sample: peripheral blood, taken after pregnancy. This receptor was taken from a female donor with multiple sclerosis, enrolled in a pregnancy study. The CDR3 region has the DNA TGTGCCAGCAGCCCAGGGTCGGGACAGGGAGGCTACAATGAGCAGTTCTTC. Its protein is CASSPGSGQGGYNEQFF.